This passage covers 8 T cell receptor beta chains from one sample sequenced in a study of T-cell reconstitution after alpha-beta-depleted transplantation in children. Preparing the TCRbeta library involved the use of unique molecular identifiers. TCRdb fed the PCR reads into MiXCR, producing one record per CDR3 protein. This table holds 500,000 to 600,000 distinct CDR3 sequences, 18% found once. The sample was PBMCs from the stem cell graft donor, taken from the stem cell graft. The receptor source for this set is a human donor who donated a stem cell graft to a child with acute lymphoblastic leukemia.

The chain is built from TRBV13 and TRBJ2-7; the match to TRBD2 covers 9 bases. The CDR3 totals 16 residues. Germline V CDR1 and CDR2: PRHDT, FYEKMQ (reference sequence). Trimming took 4 bases from V and 0 from J; bases not matched to a gene: 7. As DNA, the CDR3 is TGTGCCAGCAGCTCCTCAGGTAGCGGGGGCTCCTACGAGCAGTACTTC. Encoded protein: CASSSSGSGGSYEQYF.

This clonotype showed up just a few times. This sequence joins TRBV5-1 and TRBJ2-5; D is unclear. This CDR3 comprises 15 residues. Per the germline V gene, CDR1 is SGHRS and CDR2 is YFSETQ. Deletions cut 4 bases from V and 4 bases from J, with 17 bases between. CDR3 in amino acids: CASSLNPYLRETQYF. Written as DNA, the CDR3 is TGCGCCAGCAGCCTTAACCCATACCTGAGAGAGACCCAGTACTTC.

The chain is built from TRBV7-8 and TRBJ2-7, with 7 bases fitting TRBD1. The CDR3 is 15 residues long. After removal of 4 bases from V and 2 bases from J, the junction contained 8 bases not matched to a gene. Germline CDR1 and CDR2: SGHVS and FQNEAQ. The CDR3 coding sequence is TGTGCCAGCAGCTCCTCTGGACAGGCCCCCTACGAGCAGTACTTC. This sequence encodes CASSSSGQAPYEQYF.

This clonotype showed up just a few times. The chain recombines TRBV5-1 with TRBJ2-5, with D perhaps matching TRBD1 or TRBD2 (6 bases each). Trimming cost V 0 bases and J 3 bases, with 12 bases left between them. The CDR3 length is 15 residues. Germline V lookup: CDR1 SGHRS, CDR2 YFSETQ. This chain's CDR3 is CASSLGSRGEETQYF. CDR3 DNA sequence: TGCGCCAGCAGCTTGGGGTCTAGGGGGGAAGAGACCCAGTACTTC.

The gene calls are TRBV20-1 and TRBJ1-1; D is undetermined. The CDR3 is made up of 11 amino acids. From germline, CDR1 is DFQATT and CDR2 SNEGSKA (reference sequence). V was trimmed by 4 bases and J by 9 bases, leaving 12 bases between them. CDR3 sequence (DNA): TGCAGTGCTATGGACGGTCCGAAAGCTTTCTTT. Translated: CSAMDGPKAFF.

The chain is built from TRBV9 and TRBJ2-3; D unresolved. CDR3 length equals 15 residues. Looked up from germline, CDR1 is SGDLS and CDR2 is YYNGEE. V lost 1 base to trimming and J lost 0 bases, with 9 bases between them. The CDR3, as DNA: TGTGCCAGCAGCGTATCAGACGGGAGCACAGATACGCAGTATTTT. It specifies CASSVSDGSTDTQYF.

This rearrangement joins TRBV28 to TRBJ2-7, with 8 positions matching TRBD1. With V trimmed by 7 bases and J by 2 bases, 10 bases remained unmatched. In germline, CDR1 is MDHEN, CDR2 SYDVKM. This CDR3 region has 15 residues. The CDR3 region has the DNA TGTGCCAGCACTCTATCCGGGACAGGAGCCTACGAGCAGTACTTC. Amino acid sequence: CASTLSGTGAYEQYF. Full variable domain (rest looked up from reference TRBV28 and TRBJ2-7): DVKVTQSSRYLVKRTGEKVFLECVQDMDHENMFWYRQDPGLGLRLIYFSYDVKMKEKGDIPEGYSVSREKKERFSLILESASTNQTSMYLCASTLSGTGAYEQYFGPGTRLTVT.

This clonotype was seen only a few times. The genes are TRBV2 and TRBJ1-4; D unclear. V lost 2 bases to trimming and J lost 8 bases, with 15 bases between them. The germline V gene encodes CDR1 SNHLY and CDR2 FYNNEI. This CDR3 comprises 15 residues. The CDR3 here is CASSESYSIGEKLFF. The DNA of the CDR3 is TGTGCCAGCAGTGAATCGTACTCAATTGGGGAAAAACTGTTTTTT.